These 9 T cell receptor beta chains came from one sample sequenced in a study of response to subunit inactivated influenza vaccine. TCRdb fed the RT-PCR reads into MiXCR, producing one record per CDR3 protein. The sample shows about 610,000 distinct CDR3 sequences, approximately 14% of them seen only once. Sequenced here: PBMCs from blood, sampled 11 to 12 days after vaccination. The origin of the receptors is a man aged 45-60 years who received an inactivated influenza vaccine.

The chain has TRBV29-1 and TRBJ2-5; 8 nucleotides line up with TRBD1. Germline V gene lookup returns CDR1 SQVTM and CDR2 ANQGSEA. Unmatched junction bases numbered 9, after V lost 7 bases and J lost 5 bases. This CDR3 spans 13 amino acids. CDR3 protein: CSASRGLRETQYF. CDR3 sequence (DNA): TGCAGCGCTAGCAGGGGGCTCAGGGAGACCCAGTACTTC.

This clonotype occurred a few times. The rearrangement joins TRBV2 to TRBJ2-7; weak D call: TRBD2 (6 bases). The V and J ends lost 3 bases and 1 base respectively, with 13 bases between them. CDR1 and CDR2 (germline): SNHLY, FYNNEI. The CDR3 sequence is 15 residues long. The CDR3 here is CASSEDYPRSYEQYF. DNA for the CDR3: TGTGCCAGCAGTGAGGACTATCCGCGATCCTACGAGCAGTACTTC.

A single count supports this clonotype. The rearrangement links TRBV27 to TRBJ2-5, with D perhaps matching TRBD1 or TRBD2 (7 bases each). V lost 4 bases to trimming and J lost 4 bases, with 16 bases between them. CDR3 length equals 15 residues. From germline, CDR1 is MNHEY and CDR2 SMNVEV (reference sequence). The CDR3 sequence: CASSSPAGGVETQYF. CDR3 sequence (DNA): TGTGCCAGCAGTTCTCCCGCAGGGGGGGTAGAGACCCAGTACTTC.

The sample holds many counts of this clonotype. V usage is TRBV28 and J usage is TRBJ2-7; 12 positions match TRBD1. The CDR3 consists of 16 residues. J lost 4 bases, V lost 5 bases, and 9 bases had no gene match. Germline loops: CDR1 MDHEN, CDR2 SYDVKM. CDR3 bases: TGTGCCAGCAGTCTAAAGGTGGGACAGGGGGCTTACGAGCAGTACTTC. Translating gives CASSLKVGQGAYEQYF.

This clonotype was seen only a few times. This chain joins TRBV4-2 and TRBJ2-1, with 12 bases identical to TRBD2. This CDR3 has 16 amino acids. With V trimmed by 0 bases and J by 7 bases, 4 bases remained unmatched. Germline CDR1 reads LGHNA; CDR2 reads YNFKEQ. The CDR3: CASSQEPLAGGNEQFF. The CDR3 nucleotides are TGTGCCAGCAGCCAAGAACCACTAGCGGGAGGTAATGAGCAGTTCTTC.

The chain links TRBV20-1 to TRBJ2-7, with D perhaps matching TRBD2 (6 bases). The germline V and J ends were trimmed by 6 bases and 3 bases, with 18 bases remaining between them. Germline V gene data show CDR1 as DFQATT and CDR2 as SNEGSKA (reference sequence). The CDR3 is 14 amino acids. CDR3 protein: CSADGGLTSYEQYF. The DNA of the CDR3 is TGCAGTGCGGATGGGGGACTCACAAGCTACGAGCAGTACTTC.

This rearrangement joins TRBV12-3 or TRBV12-4 to TRBJ1-2; D unresolved. This CDR3 has 13 residues. Deletions cut 7 bases from V and 2 bases from J, with 11 bases between. The CDR3 reads CASTLRNNYGYTF. CDR3 DNA: TGTGCCAGCACACTCCGGAACAACTATGGCTACACCTTC.

The chain joins TRBV18 to TRBJ2-1; a possible D gene is TRBD2 (6 bases). CDR1 is KGHSH and CDR2 is LQKENI in the germline V gene. Trimming took 3 bases from V and 6 from J, leaving 9 bases between them. This CDR3 is 13 amino acids long. CDR3 amino acids: CASSPWEANEQFF. The CDR3 nucleotides read TGTGCCAGCTCACCCTGGGAGGCCAATGAGCAGTTCTTC. Full variable domain (remainder filled in from reference TRBV18 and TRBJ2-1): NAGVMQNPRHLVRRRGQEARLRCSPMKGHSHVYWYRQLPEEGLKFMVYLQKENIIDESGMPKERFSAEFPKEGPSILRIQQVVRGDSAAYFCASSPWEANEQFFGPGTRLTVL.

This chain links TRBV2 with TRBJ2-3; D gene ambiguous. Germline V gives CDR1 SNHLY, CDR2 FYNNEI. The germline V and J ends were trimmed by 3 bases and 2 bases, with 12 bases remaining between them. The CDR3 extends over 15 amino acids. The CDR3 coding sequence is TGTGCCAGCAGTGACTATTCGGTTTACACAGATACGCAGTATTTT. Its protein is CASSDYSVYTDTQYF.